Listed below are T cell receptor beta chains from one sample, sequenced in a study of T cells in localized non-small cell lung cancer. The data were produced by immunoSEQ multiplex PCR, yet TCRdb's version contains in-frame clones alone and is incomplete. The sample yields 100,000 to 150,000 clones, roughly nine tenths seen once. Sample: peripheral blood, taken before any cancer treatment. The receptors were gathered from a female donor of 60 years or more with stage I lung adenocarcinoma. CDR3s include the opening cysteine and the closing phenylalanine or tryptophan. D genes are given only for firm matches. Not all rows give a size; the values are once, few, many and, for expanded clones, a class.

size	J	length	D	V	DNA	CDR3
NA	TRBJ1-5	14	TRBD1	TRBV18	TGTGCCAGCTCACCCGGGACAGGGGCCGGCCCCCAGCATTTT	CASSPGTGAGPQHF
NA	TRBJ1-1	13	NA	TRBV12-5	TGTGCTAGTGGTTTGGTAGGGGGCACTGAAGCTTTCTTT	CASGLVGGTEAFF
NA	TRBJ1-2	14	TRBD1	TRBV28	TGTGCCAGCAGTGAAAGACAGGGAAACTATGGCTACACCTTC	CASSERQGNYGYTF
NA	TRBJ2-2	16	TRBD2	TRBV15	TGTGCCACCAGCAGTTTAGCGGGAGTGGACACCGGGGAGCTGTTTTTT	CATSSLAGVDTGELFF
NA	TRBJ1-2	13	NA	TRBV6-5	TGTGCCAGCAGTTACCGACAGTTATATGGCTACACCTTC	CASSYRQLYGYTF
NA	TRBJ1-2	13	NA	TRBV7-9	TGTGCCAGCAGCTCTCCAGCTAACTATGGCTACACCTTC	CASSSPANYGYTF
NA	TRBJ2-5	16	TRBD1	TRBV15	TGTGCCACCAGCAGAGATCCGGGGACAGGGGGATTTGACCAGTACTTC	CATSRDPGTGGFDQYF
NA	TRBJ2-1	14	NA	TRBV7-6	TGTGCCAGCAGCCTCCTGCCTGCCGGCAATGAGCAGTTCTTC	CASSLLPAGNEQFF
NA	TRBJ2-7	14	TRBD2	TRBV2	TGTGCCAGCAGGGAGACTAGCGGGAACTACGAGCAGTACTTC	CASRETSGNYEQYF
NA	TRBJ2-3	16	NA	TRBV11-1	TGTGCCAGCAGCCCAAGGGGACATCTCGGCACAGATACGCAGTATTTT	CASSPRGHLGTDTQYF
NA	TRBJ2-1	15	NA	TRBV21-1	TGTGCCAGCAGCAAGGTCGGAGGGCAGGACAATGAGCAGTTCTTC	CASSKVGGQDNEQFF
NA	TRBJ2-3	14	TRBD2	TRBV7-7	TGTGCTAGCAGCTTAACTAGCGGGACGGATACGCAGTATTTT	CASSLTSGTDTQYF
NA	TRBJ1-4	11	NA	TRBV5-6	TGTGCCAGCAGCTTGGGTGAAAAACTGTTTTTT	CASSLGEKLFF
NA	TRBJ1-1	17	NA	TRBV7-9	TGTGCCAGCAGCCCCCGGCCGGGACCACCTTCGGGGACTGAAGCTTTCTTT	CASSPRPGPPSGTEAFF
NA	TRBJ2-1	15	NA	TRBV7-8	TGTGCCAGCAGCTCGGACTCTGTCCCTAGCAATGAGCAGTTCTTC	CASSSDSVPSNEQFF
NA	TRBJ1-6	13	NA	TRBV6-5	TGTGCCAGCAGAGTTCAAACTGGGGGAACCCTCCACTTT	CASRVQTGGTLHF
NA	TRBJ2-1	15	TRBD2	TRBV13	TGTGCCAGCAGCAAACTAGCGGGAGCGTCAAATGAGCAGTTCTTC	CASSKLAGASNEQFF
NA	TRBJ2-3	13	NA	TRBV7-3	TGTGCCAGCAGCTTATTTCTAACAGATACGCAGTATTTT	CASSLFLTDTQYF
NA	TRBJ2-1	11	NA	TRBV11-1	TGTGCCAGCAGCCGAGGGCATGAGCAGTTCTTC	CASSRGHEQFF
NA	TRBJ2-1	15	NA	TRBV6-6	TGTGCCAGCAGTTACGGAGCGGGCAGAGGCGATGAGCAGTTCTTC	CASSYGAGRGDEQFF
NA	TRBJ1-1	18	TRBD1	TRBV28	TGTGCCAGCAGTTTAGTTTTGGGAACCCGGACAGGGAACACTGAAGCTTTCTTT	CASSLVLGTRTGNTEAFF
NA	TRBJ2-1	16	TRBD1	TRBV9	TGTGCCAGCAACAAAATGGACAGGAAAACGGACAATGAGCAGTTCTTC	CASNKMDRKTDNEQFF
NA	TRBJ1-2	13	TRBD1	TRBV30	TGTGCCTGGAGTAACAGGGGCGACTATGGCTACACCTTC	CAWSNRGDYGYTF
NA	TRBJ2-7	13	NA	TRBV2	TGTGCCAGCATGATGGGGGCCGCCTACGAGCAGTACTTC	CASMMGAAYEQYF
NA	TRBJ2-5	15	TRBD1	TRBV5-6	TGTGCCAGCAGCACAGAAGGACAGGGGAAAGAGACCCAGTACTTC	CASSTEGQGKETQYF
NA	TRBJ2-1	16	NA	TRBV11-2	TGTGCCAGCAGCCCTAAGGGACTCCTGAAATACAATGAGCAGTTCTTC	CASSPKGLLKYNEQFF
NA	TRBJ2-7	14	TRBD1	TRBV11-2	TGTGCCAGCAGCGGGACAGGGGGTTTGTACGAGCAGTACTTC	CASSGTGGLYEQYF
NA	TRBJ2-2	12	NA	TRBV10-1	TGCGCCAGCAGGGGAAATTCAGGGGAGCTGTTTTTT	CASRGNSGELFF
NA	TRBJ2-3	11	NA	TRBV18	TGTGCCAGCTCACAGTTGGATACGCAGTATTTT	CASSQLDTQYF
NA	TRBJ2-5	11	NA	TRBV7-9	TGTGCCAGCAGGAGGCTAGAGACCCAGTACTTC	CASRRLETQYF
NA	TRBJ1-1	14	NA	TRBV28	TGTGCCAGCAGTTCGGGGAGGGGGAACACTGAAGCTTTCTTT	CASSSGRGNTEAFF
NA	TRBJ2-5	15	NA	TRBV6-6	TGTGCCAGCCGTTTGTCGGGGCCCGTGGGAGAGACCCAGTACTTC	CASRLSGPVGETQYF
NA	TRBJ1-1	16	NA	TRBV2	TGTGCCAGCAGCCCAAGTGTAGGGGGAAAGAACACTGAAGCTTTCTTT	CASSPSVGGKNTEAFF
NA	TRBJ1-2	14	NA	TRBV15	TGTGCCACCCGACCAGGGATAAGCCCCTATGGCTACACCTTC	CATRPGISPYGYTF
NA	TRBJ1-1	13	NA	TRBV18	TGTGCCAGCCACATATGGGGGAACACTGAAGCTTTCTTT	CASHIWGNTEAFF
NA	TRBJ1-3	13	NA	TRBV7-3	TGTGCCAGCAGCTTAACACAAGGAAACACCATATATTTT	CASSLTQGNTIYF
once	TRBJ2-3	13	NA	TRBV19	TGTGCCAGTAGATCAAGGGGCACAGATACGCAGTATTTT	CASRSRGTDTQYF